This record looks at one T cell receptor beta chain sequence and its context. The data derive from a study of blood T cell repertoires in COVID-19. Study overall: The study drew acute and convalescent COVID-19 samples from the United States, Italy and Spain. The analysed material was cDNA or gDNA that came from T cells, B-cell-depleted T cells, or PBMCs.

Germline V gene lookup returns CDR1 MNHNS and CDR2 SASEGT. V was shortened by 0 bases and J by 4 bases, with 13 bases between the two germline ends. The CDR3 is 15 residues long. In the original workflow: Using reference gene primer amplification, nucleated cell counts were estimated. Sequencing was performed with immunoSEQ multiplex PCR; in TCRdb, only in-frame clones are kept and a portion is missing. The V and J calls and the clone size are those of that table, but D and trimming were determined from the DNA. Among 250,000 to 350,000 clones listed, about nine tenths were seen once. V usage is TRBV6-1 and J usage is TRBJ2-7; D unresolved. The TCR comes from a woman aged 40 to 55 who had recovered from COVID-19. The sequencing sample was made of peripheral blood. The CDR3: CASSEAAEGSYEQYF. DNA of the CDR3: TGTGCCAGCAGTGAAGCGGCGGAAGGCTCATACGAGCAGTACTTC.